Below are 17 T cell receptor beta chains sequenced from a single sample in a study of cytomegalovirus exposure and HLA in healthy donors (dated by TCRdb to between 2016 and 2019). Library prep was done by the immunoSEQ multiplex PCR assay. The immuneACCESS repertoire file appears here via TCRdb, limited to in-frame rearrangements. These files lack a portion of the clones; in checked studies, under half of the deficit traces to unresolved V genes, and the cause of the others is not known. Counted in this sample were tens of thousands of clones; less than 90% of them appeared once. Jointly, the top ten make up 9% to 13% of the sample. The specimen was PBMCs. Source of these receptors: a young woman in good health and CMV-seropositive.

The chain couples TRBV7-2 to TRBJ2-1; the D gene is possibly TRBD1 (6 bases). This CDR3 region has 14 residues. V was pared by 11 bases and J by 7 bases, with 21 bases between. CDR1 is SGHTA, CDR2 FQGNSA, per germline. Written as DNA, the CDR3 is TGTGCCGACTACAGGGACAACACTTTGAATGAGCAGTTCTTC. Translated, it gives CADYRDNTLNEQFF.

The chain uses TRBV5-1 and TRBJ1-2, with D perhaps TRBD1 (5 bases). The CDR3 has 13 residues. Germline-derived CDR1 and CDR2 are SGHRS and YFSETQ. V was shortened by 2 bases and J by 2 bases, with 7 bases between the two germline ends. The CDR3 loop is CASSLRQNYGYTF. The CDR3 DNA follows: TGCGCCAGCAGCTTAAGACAGAACTATGGCTACACCTTC. Full variable domain (outside the CDR3, taken from reference TRBV5-1 and TRBJ1-2): KAGVTQTPRYLIKTRGQQVTLSCSPISGHRSVSWYQQTPGQGLQFLFEYFSETQRNKGNFPGRFSGRQFSNSRSEMNVSTLELGDSALYLCASSLRQNYGYTFGSGTRLTVV.

V is TRBV27 and J is TRBJ2-4; D might be TRBD2 (6 bases). CDR1 MNHEY and CDR2 SMNVEV come from the germline V gene (reference sequence). This CDR3 comprises 17 residues. V was trimmed by 8 bases and J by 1 base, leaving 21 bases between them. The CDR3 reads CASGRAGGVRAKNIQYF. The CDR3 region has the DNA TGTGCCAGCGGCCGAGCGGGTGGGGTTAGGGCCAAAAACATTCAGTACTTC.

This clone was seen a single time. CDR3 sequence reads: CASNERPATNEKLFF. The CDR3 DNA reads as TGTGCCAGCAATGAGAGGCCAGCAACTAATGAAAAACTGTTTTTT. The V call is TRBV6-1, the J call TRBJ1-4; the D is unclear. CDR1 and CDR2 (germline): MNHNS, SASEGT. Trimming removed 7 bases at V and 0 bases at J, with 12 bases between. The CDR3 extends over 15 amino acids.

The chain couples TRBV5-1 to TRBJ1-1; TRBD1 matches at 9 bases. The CDR3 spans 18 residues. The trim removed 0 bases at V and 1 base at J, leaving 10 bases unmatched. Germline V gene data show CDR1 as SGHRS and CDR2 as YFSETQ. DNA for the CDR3: TGCGCCAGCAGCTTGGGACGTTTGGGGGGACAGGGGAACACTGAAGCTTTCTTT. It codes for CASSLGRLGGQGNTEAFF.

V is TRBV4-3 and J is TRBJ2-3, with D hard to call. Trimming cost V 0 bases and J 0 bases, with 13 bases left between them. This CDR3 contains 17 residues. Germline CDR1 LGHNA, CDR2 YSLEER. The CDR3 sequence is CASSQEFRSSSTDTQYF. CDR3 DNA: TGCGCCAGCAGCCAAGAGTTTCGGTCTTCTAGCACAGATACGCAGTATTTT.

This clone was detected only once. The chain uses TRBV27 and TRBJ2-3, with a weak D call TRBD1 (5 bases). CDR1 is MNHEY and CDR2 is SMNVEV in the germline V gene (reference sequence). The CDR3 loop spans 14 amino acids. Trimming took 3 bases from V and 3 from J, leaving 10 bases between them. CDR3 sequence reads: CASSFGAGTDTQYF. In DNA form, the CDR3 reads TGTGCCAGCAGTTTTGGGGCAGGAACAGATACGCAGTATTTT.

In its sample, this clone was seen a few times. This sample also contains other DNA sequences that code for the same CDR3. The J gene is TRBJ2-7, the V gene TRBV6-5, with 12 positions matching TRBD1. Germline V gene lookup returns CDR1 MNHEY and CDR2 SVGAGI. With V trimmed by 5 bases and J by 5 bases, 1 base remained unmatched. This CDR3 is 13 amino acids long. CDR3 sequence reads: CASSRDRGHEQYF. The CDR3, as DNA: TGTGCCAGCAGTAGGGACAGGGGGCACGAGCAGTACTTC.

This clone was recorded once. J is TRBJ2-2 and V is TRBV6-4, with TRBD2 identical over 8 bases. The CDR3 spans 14 residues. With 3 bases clipped from V and 4 bases from J, the junction kept 1 base outside the gene matches. In germline, CDR1 is MRHNA, CDR2 SNTAGT. The CDR3 DNA reads as TGTGCCAGCAGTGAGGGGACTAGCACCGGGGAGCTGTTTTTT. This gives the protein CASSEGTSTGELFF.

The sample holds a few counts of this clone. The chain links TRBV4-3 to TRBJ2-3, with D uncertain. CDR1 LGHNA and CDR2 YSLEER come from the germline V gene. With 2 bases removed from V and 1 base from J, the gap between germline ends came to 19 bases. The CDR3 consists of 18 residues. DNA of the CDR3: TGCGCCAGCAGCCAAAGCCCCCTCATCGGCGGAGGCACAGATACGCAGTATTTT. Amino acid sequence: CASSQSPLIGGGTDTQYF.

The chain carries TRBV19 and TRBJ2-1; tentatively, D is TRBD1 (5 bases). The germline gives CDR1 LNHDA, CDR2 SQIVND (reference sequence). The CDR3 loop spans 14 amino acids. V was pared by 6 bases and J by 5 bases, with 14 bases between. CDR3 protein: CASRARTGNNEQFF. CDR3 DNA sequence: TGTGCCAGTAGGGCGAGAACAGGAAACAATGAGCAGTTCTTC. The full variable domain, rest sourced from reference TRBV19 and TRBJ2-1, is DGGITQSPKYLFRKEGQNVTLSCEQNLNHDAMYWYRQDPGQGLRLIYYSQIVNDFQKGDIAEGYSVSREKKESFPLTVTSAQKNPTAFYLCASRARTGNNEQFFGPGTRLTVL.

The chain carries TRBV7-2 and TRBJ2-2, with 10 bases that match TRBD2. This CDR3 spans 17 amino acids. Germline assignment: CDR1 SGHTA and CDR2 FQGNSA. J gave up 8 bases and V 1 base, and 10 bases lay outside the gene matches. CDR3 residues: CASSLGPAGGPGGELFF. In DNA form, the CDR3 reads TGTGCCAGCAGCTTAGGGCCAGCGGGGGGGCCAGGTGGGGAGCTGTTTTTT.

CDR3 loop: CASSPGQGYGYTF. The CDR3 coding sequence is TGTGCCAGTAGCCCGGGACAGGGATATGGCTACACCTTC. This chain links TRBV19 with TRBJ1-2, with 9 bases aligning to TRBD1. With V trimmed by 6 bases and J by 5 bases, 4 bases remained unmatched. Germline assignment: CDR1 LNHDA and CDR2 SQIVND (reference sequence). This CDR3 is built from 13 residues.

The rearrangement joins TRBV7-8 to TRBJ1-3, with D hard to call. The V gene lost 0 bases and the J gene lost 0 bases, with 6 bases spanning the gap. Per germline, CDR1 SGHVS and CDR2 FQNEAQ. The CDR3 runs 15 residues. For the CDR3, the DNA is TGTGCCAGCAGCTTAGCGGGCTTCTCTGGAAACACCATATATTTT. This sequence encodes CASSLAGFSGNTIYF.

The chain links TRBV4-1 to TRBJ1-1; 9 bases match TRBD1. This CDR3 is 15 amino acids long. Trimming took 3 bases from V and 7 from J; bases not matched to a gene: 9. CDR1 is MGHRA, CDR2 YSYEKL, per germline. The CDR3 coding sequence is TGCGCCAGCAGCCAGCCGGGACAGGGTCCGCTTGAAGCTTTCTTT. The encoded protein is CASSQPGQGPLEAFF.

This rearrangement joins TRBV28 to TRBJ1-6, with D perhaps matching TRBD1 (5 bases). Between the trimmed V and J ends, which lost 6 bases and 7 bases, there was a span of 13 bases. Germline CDR1 is MDHEN and CDR2 is SYDVKM. This CDR3 spans 14 amino acids. In DNA, the CDR3 is TGTGCCAGCAGCCACGGGGGGGAAAATTCACCCCTCCACTTT. Amino acid sequence: CASSHGGENSPLHF. The full variable domain, in which reference TRBV28 and TRBJ1-6 provide the parts outside the CDR3, is DVKVTQSSRYLVKRTGEKVFLECVQDMDHENMFWYRQDPGLGLRLIYFSYDVKMKEKGDIPEGYSVSREKKERFSLILESASTNQTSMYLCASSHGGENSPLHFGNGTRLTVT.

In nucleotides, the CDR3 is TGTGCCAGCAGCTTAGCACTCAGGGATTGGGATGACATTCAGTACTTC. As protein: CASSLALRDWDDIQYF. V is TRBV7-8 and J is TRBJ2-4, with TRBD1 as a possible D gene (5 bases). Per the germline V gene, CDR1 is SGHVS and CDR2 is FQNEAQ. The CDR3 has 16 amino acids. V dropped 0 bases and J dropped 8 bases, with 17 bases sitting between them.